Shown below are 29 T cell receptor beta chains from a single sample sequenced in a study of Ad26.COV2.S vaccination and SARS-CoV-2 variants. Treatment noted: approximately 18 received Ad26.COV2.S at low or high dose, single or two shots; a few received placebo; per-sample allocation not given. After the first vaccine or placebo injection, samples were drawn on day 63. The protocol was immunoSEQ multiplex PCR, while the TCRdb copy is restricted to in-frame clones and leaves out a portion. The table has about 350,000 clones, around nine tenths seen once. The starting material was peripheral blood, obtained in a trial of Ad26.COV2.S vaccine versus placebo. The receptors stem from a person aged 18-60 years who received the Ad26.COV2.S COVID-19 vaccine or a placebo.

The chain joins TRBV5-4 to TRBJ2-3, with 14 nucleotides matching TRBD2. Germline lookup yields CDR1 SGHNT and CDR2 YYREEE (reference sequence). V lost 0 bases to trimming and J lost 5 bases; unmatched junction nucleotides: 2. This CDR3 is 16 amino acids long. The CDR3 DNA follows: TGTGCCAGCAGCTTGGGACTAGCGGGAGGGGTAGATACGCAGTATTTT. Its translation is CASSLGLAGGVDTQYF.

The V gene is TRBV2, the J gene TRBJ2-1; 8 nucleotides line up with TRBD1. The ends lost 7 bases at V and 5 bases at J; junction bases unmatched: 7. CDR3 length: 14 residues. CDR1 and CDR2 from the germline V gene are SNHLY and FYNNEI. CDR3 in amino acids: CASTGDRWNNEQFF. The CDR3 nucleotides are TGTGCCAGCACGGGGGACAGGTGGAACAATGAGCAGTTCTTC. Complete variable domain (other parts from reference TRBV2 and TRBJ2-1): EPEVTQTPSHQVTQMGQEVILRCVPISNHLYFYWYRQILGQKVEFLVSFYNNEISEKSEIFDDQFSVERPDGSNFTLKIRSTKLEDSAMYFCASTGDRWNNEQFFGPGTRLTVL.

This clone was seen more than once but under ten times. The rearrangement joins TRBV27 to TRBJ1-1; D not resolved. The CDR3 contains 14 residues. Germline V gene sequence: CDR1 MNHEY, CDR2 SMNVEV (reference sequence). Trimming shortened V by 8 bases and J by 5 bases, and 18 bases separated the two germline ends. Here the CDR3 DNA reads TGTGCCAGCGGTGGTTACCCCTCTTATACTGAAGCTTTCTTT. Translation gives CASGGYPSYTEAFF.

The chain is built from TRBV27 and TRBJ1-5; D possibly corresponds to TRBD1 (5 bases). V lost 1 base and J 8 bases, leaving 9 bases between the germline ends. The CDR3 has 13 residues. Germline V gene lookup returns CDR1 MNHEY and CDR2 SMNVEV (reference sequence). CDR3 in amino acids: CASSLYGGEPQHF. The CDR3 DNA is TGTGCCAGCAGTTTATATGGGGGGGAGCCCCAGCATTTT.

This clone showed up just once. In nucleotides, the CDR3 is TGTGCCAGCAGCCCGACCTTAAGCGGGAGAGGCTACGAGCAGTACTTC. It yields the protein CASSPTLSGRGYEQYF. V is TRBV7-9 and J is TRBJ2-7; 8 bases are a match to TRBD2. Germline V CDR1 and CDR2: SEHNR, FQNEAQ (reference sequence). The CDR3 length is 16 residues. With V trimmed by 5 bases and J by 3 bases, 12 bases remained unmatched.

This clone was recorded once. The chain employs TRBV5-1 and TRBJ1-4, with D perhaps matching TRBD1 (6 bases). The CDR3 loop spans 16 amino acids. Germline V gene lookup returns CDR1 SGHRS and CDR2 YFSETQ. Deletions cut 4 bases from V and 5 bases from J, with 18 bases between. The DNA for the CDR3 is TGCGCCAGCAGCATCCCGACAGGTCAAACAAATGAAAAACTGTTTTTT. Protein sequence: CASSIPTGQTNEKLFF.

This clone was detected only once. The chain links TRBV19 to TRBJ1-2, with 7 bases lining up with TRBD1. With 2 bases clipped from V and 4 bases from J, the junction kept 7 bases outside the gene matches. This CDR3 is 15 amino acids long. CDR1 is LNHDA and CDR2 is SQIVND in the germline V gene (reference sequence). DNA for the CDR3: TGTGCCAGTAGTATAAGCCAAGGGGGCGTCTATGGCTACACCTTC. Protein sequence: CASSISQGGVYGYTF. The entire variable domain, with the rest obtained from reference TRBV19 and TRBJ1-2, is as follows: DGGITQSPKYLFRKEGQNVTLSCEQNLNHDAMYWYRQDPGQGLRLIYYSQIVNDFQKGDIAEGYSVSREKKESFPLTVTSAQKNPTAFYLCASSISQGGVYGYTFGSGTRLTVV.

This chain joins TRBV6-6 and TRBJ2-7; D is unclear. CDR3 length equals 17 residues. V shed 5 bases and J shed 3 bases, with 23 bases lying between them. CDR1 and CDR2 (germline): MNHNY, SVGAGI (reference sequence). The DNA of the CDR3 is TGTGCCAGCAGTCCACCTCCTTACACGCAGAGGCTCTACGAGCAGTACTTC. It encodes CASSPPPYTQRLYEQYF.

This sequence joins TRBV4-3 and TRBJ2-7, with 9 bases fitting TRBD1. Germline-derived CDR1 and CDR2 are LGHNA and YSLEER. V lost 1 base, J lost 2 bases, and 9 bases stayed unmatched. There are 17 residues in the CDR3. CDR3 sequence reads: CASSQVIGQGSTYEQYF. As DNA, the CDR3 is TGCGCCAGCAGCCAAGTAATCGGACAGGGGTCTACCTACGAGCAGTACTTC.

V gene TRBV9 combines with J gene TRBJ2-6; the D gene is possibly TRBD2 (5 bases). This CDR3 spans 17 amino acids. V dropped 2 bases and J dropped 0 bases, with 12 bases sitting between them. The V gene's germline CDR1 is SGDLS and CDR2 YYNGEE. Here the CDR3 DNA reads TGTGCCAGCAGCGTCCGAGGGAGCAGCTCTGGGGCCAACGTCCTGACTTTC. Translating it yields CASSVRGSSSGANVLTF.

The chain employs TRBV19 and TRBJ1-5; D possibly corresponds to TRBD1 (5 bases). CDR1 LNHDA and CDR2 SQIVND come from the germline V gene (reference sequence). V was pared by 6 bases and J by 6 bases, with 15 bases between. CDR3 length equals 14 residues. The CDR3 is CASSPDILGQPQHF. CDR3 in DNA: TGTGCCAGTAGCCCGGACATCTTGGGTCAGCCCCAGCATTTT.

V and J are TRBV19 and TRBJ1-1; 8 nucleotides line up with TRBD1. The trim removed 8 bases at V and 5 bases at J, leaving 10 bases unmatched. The CDR3 sequence is 14 residues long. Germline V lookup: CDR1 LNHDA, CDR2 SQIVND (reference sequence). CDR3 sequence (DNA): TGTGCCAGTGGACGTCAGGGGGCGCGGACTGAAGCTTTCTTT. It is translated as CASGRQGARTEAFF.

The chain joins TRBV7-6 to TRBJ2-3, with TRBD1 matching over 10 bases. This CDR3 spans 16 amino acids. Germline V gene lookup returns CDR1 SGHVS and CDR2 FNYEAQ. V lost 2 bases to trimming and J lost 4 bases; unmatched junction nucleotides: 6. This CDR3 reads CASSLMGQGLADTQYF. The DNA for the CDR3 is TGTGCCAGCAGCTTAATGGGACAGGGGCTGGCAGATACGCAGTATTTT.

This chain connects TRBV7-9 to TRBJ2-7; TRBD2 agrees at 8 bases. With V trimmed by 4 bases and J by 0 bases, 5 bases remained unmatched. The CDR3 is 15 residues long. Germline V lookup: CDR1 SEHNR, CDR2 FQNEAQ (reference sequence). This CDR3 is CASSYHSGASYEQYF. The CDR3 nucleotides read TGTGCCAGCAGCTACCATAGCGGGGCCTCCTACGAGCAGTACTTC.

This chain joins TRBV7-6 and TRBJ1-1; weak D call: TRBD1 (5 bases). Trimming stripped 7 bases from V and 5 bases from J, with 17 bases between. The CDR3 runs to 14 residues. Germline CDR1 and CDR2: SGHVS and FNYEAQ. CDR3 in amino acids: CASILERGVTEAFF. The CDR3 DNA reads TGTGCCAGCATCCTGGAGCGGGGGGTAACTGAAGCTTTCTTT.

V usage is TRBV25-1 and J usage is TRBJ2-3; 14 nucleotides match TRBD2. The CDR3 loop spans 16 amino acids. Per the germline V gene, CDR1 is MGHDK and CDR2 is SYGVNS. After removal of 9 bases from V and 5 bases from J, the junction contained 10 bases not matched to a gene. The CDR3 loop reads CARSPGLAGDRDTQYF. CDR3 DNA sequence: TGTGCCAGGTCCCCGGGACTAGCGGGAGATAGAGATACGCAGTATTTT.

J is TRBJ2-5 and V is TRBV29-1; tentatively, D is TRBD1 (6 bases). From germline, CDR1 is SQVTM and CDR2 ANQGSEA. The length of the CDR3 is 9 residues. Trimming pared 4 bases from V and 14 bases from J, leaving 11 bases between. CDR3 loop: CSVGTEPYF. DNA of the CDR3: TGCAGCGTTGGGACAGAACCTTACTTC.

The chain combines TRBV6-5 with TRBJ1-1, with D perhaps TRBD1 (6 bases). The V end lost 4 bases, the J end lost 6 bases, and 6 bases lay between the germline ends. The germline CDR1 and CDR2 sequences are MNHEY and SVGAGI. The length of the CDR3 is 11 residues. The CDR3 DNA is TGTGCCAGCAGTTCAGGGGCTGAAGCTTTCTTT. This encodes CASSSGAEAFF.

The chain couples TRBV6-1 to TRBJ2-7; 8 positions match TRBD2. Germline V gene data show CDR1 as MNHNS and CDR2 as SASEGT. J gave up 3 bases and V 2 bases, and 9 bases lay outside the gene matches. The length of the CDR3 is 16 residues. The CDR3: CASSEPGGTRGYEQYF. The CDR3 bases are TGTGCCAGCAGTGAACCGGGAGGGACACGCGGCTACGAGCAGTACTTC.

This clone was seen more than once but under ten times. The V gene is TRBV5-4, the J gene TRBJ2-1; 8 bases are a match to TRBD2. The CDR3 is made up of 13 amino acids. The V and J ends lost 2 bases and 7 bases, in that order; junction bases with no gene match: 2. The germline V gene encodes CDR1 SGHNT and CDR2 YYREEE (reference sequence). This CDR3 reads CASSLPSGNEQFF. The CDR3 DNA reads TGTGCCAGCAGCTTACCTAGCGGGAATGAGCAGTTCTTC.

The rearrangement links TRBV6-2 or TRBV6-3 to TRBJ2-2, with 11 nucleotides matching TRBD2. Germline assignment: CDR1 MNHEY and CDR2 SVGEGT. The CDR3 totals 18 residues. The V gene end was trimmed by 6 bases and the J gene end by 4 bases; junction bases not matched to a gene: 13. CDR3 DNA sequence: TGTGCCAGCAGCACCTATTGGGCTAGCGGGGGGACCACCGGGGAGCTGTTTTTT. Protein sequence: CASSTYWASGGTTGELFF.

V gene TRBV6-5 combines with J gene TRBJ2-1, with 11 nucleotides matching TRBD2. Germline CDR1 and CDR2: MNHEY and SVGAGI. V gave up 6 bases and J gave up 4 bases; unmatched junction bases: 2. The length of the CDR3 is 14 residues. As DNA, the CDR3 is TGTGCCAGCAGGACTAGCGGGAATTACAATGAGCAGTTCTTC. As protein: CASRTSGNYNEQFF.

The CDR3 sequence is CASSSTGANYGYTF. In nucleotides, the CDR3 is TGCGCCAGCAGCTCGACAGGGGCCAACTATGGCTACACCTTC. The V and J genes are TRBV5-1 and TRBJ1-2, with TRBD1 matching over 8 bases. The CDR3 extends over 14 amino acids. J lost 2 bases, V lost 3 bases, and 3 bases had no gene match. The germline gives CDR1 SGHRS, CDR2 YFSETQ.

This sequence joins TRBV18 and TRBJ2-1; 9 positions agree with TRBD2. This CDR3 is 15 amino acids long. Germline assignment: CDR1 KGHSH and CDR2 LQKENI. V was pared by 6 bases and J by 7 bases, with 10 bases of the junction left unmatched. The DNA of the CDR3 is TGTGCCAGCTCCCCCATGCGGGGGGGCCAGAATGAGCAGTTCTTC. Translating it yields CASSPMRGGQNEQFF.

This clone was seen just once. V and J are TRBV19 and TRBJ1-2; weak D call: TRBD1 (5 bases). Germline lookup yields CDR1 LNHDA and CDR2 SQIVND (reference sequence). This CDR3 region has 15 residues. V lost 7 bases and J 3 bases, leaving 18 bases between the germline ends. Here the CDR3 reads CASTPPQGPYYGYTF. DNA of the CDR3: TGTGCCAGTACCCCCCCCCAGGGTCCCTACTATGGCTACACCTTC.

The rearrangement uses TRBV9 and TRBJ1-2, with 7 bases lining up with TRBD1. Per the germline V gene, CDR1 is SGDLS and CDR2 is YYNGEE. Trimming removed 3 bases from V and 6 bases from J; junction bases left unmatched: 11. CDR3 length: 15 amino acids. The CDR3 region is CASSGVIQGVDGYTF. CDR3 nucleotide sequence: TGTGCCAGCAGCGGGGTTATCCAGGGGGTAGATGGCTACACCTTC.

Concerning this clone: Different DNA sequences within this sample yield the same CDR3. The chain joins TRBV24-1 to TRBJ1-1, with D hard to call. This CDR3 has 12 residues. Germline CDR1 is KGHDR and CDR2 is SFDVKD. V was cut by 10 bases and J by 1 base, with 9 bases left in between. The CDR3 loop reads CATRGPNTEAFF. The CDR3 nucleotides read TGTGCCACACGCGGACCGAACACTGAAGCTTTCTTT.

The chain joins TRBV4-1 to TRBJ2-5; possibly TRBD1 for D (5 bases). CDR1 is MGHRA and CDR2 is YSYEKL in the germline V gene. V gave up 4 bases and J gave up 5 bases, with 17 bases separating them. This CDR3 is built from 15 residues. This CDR3 reads CASSLGQGVGETQYF. CDR3 coding DNA: TGCGCCAGCAGCCTGGGGCAGGGTGTCGGGGAGACCCAGTACTTC.

This chain joins TRBV5-1 and TRBJ2-5; D call uncertain. Trimming took off 0 bases at V and 5 bases at J, with 8 bases between the two ends. CDR3 length equals 13 residues. Looked up from germline, CDR1 is SGHRS and CDR2 is YFSETQ. This CDR3 is CASSLAAGETQYF. Here the CDR3 DNA reads TGCGCCAGCAGCTTGGCGGCTGGGGAGACCCAGTACTTC.